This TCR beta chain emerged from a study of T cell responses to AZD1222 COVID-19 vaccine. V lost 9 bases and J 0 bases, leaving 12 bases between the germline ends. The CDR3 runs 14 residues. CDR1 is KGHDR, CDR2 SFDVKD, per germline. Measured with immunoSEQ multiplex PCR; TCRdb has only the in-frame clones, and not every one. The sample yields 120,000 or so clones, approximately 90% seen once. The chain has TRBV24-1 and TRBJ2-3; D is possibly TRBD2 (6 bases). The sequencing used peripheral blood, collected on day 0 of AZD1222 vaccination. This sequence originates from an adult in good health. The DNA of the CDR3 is TGTGCCACCCAGGGAGGTCCTAGCACAGATACGCAGTATTTT. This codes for CATQGGPSTDTQYF.